These 23 T cell receptor beta chains were sequenced from one sample in a study of blood T cells in healthy people across ages. Then a second PCR, running roughly 7 to 11 cycles, was carried out with a sample-barcoded 5' primer and a J-beta primer mix. TCRdb redid the calling of the 5' RACE reads with MiXCR, one entry per CDR3 protein. The table shows 800,000 to 950,000 distinct CDR3 sequences, with approximately 49% occurring only once. Specimen: blood. Every receptor here comes from a man aged 25 to 45 in good health.

This clonotype was observed a handful of times. The chain carries TRBV20-1 and TRBJ2-5; D ambiguous. Trimming stripped 0 bases from V and 2 bases from J, with 10 bases between. The CDR3 is made up of 14 amino acids. Germline CDR1 DFQATT, CDR2 SNEGSKA (reference sequence). The CDR3 reads CSARDRASQETQYF. CDR3 nucleotides: TGCAGTGCTAGAGATCGAGCTTCTCAAGAGACCCAGTACTTC.

This chain connects TRBV4-1 to TRBJ2-7; no clear D gene. CDR3 length equals 15 residues. CDR1 is MGHRA and CDR2 is YSYEKL in the germline V gene. V dropped 0 bases and J dropped 4 bases, with 13 bases sitting between them. The CDR3 coding sequence is TGCGCCAGCAGCCAAGATCAGAACGTCTTGTACGAGCAGTACTTC. Amino acids: CASSQDQNVLYEQYF.

Only a few counts were recorded for this clonotype. V is TRBV29-1 and J is TRBJ2-2, with 8 bases matching TRBD1. Germline CDR1 is SQVTM and CDR2 is ANQGSEA. CDR3 length: 17 amino acids. Trimming at V came to 2 bases and at J to 6 bases, leaving 14 bases not matched to a gene. CDR3 nucleotide sequence: TGCAGCGTTGAACTTCGTCGGGACAGGATAAACCCCGGGGAGCTGTTTTTT. Protein sequence: CSVELRRDRINPGELFF.

The chain uses TRBV9 and TRBJ2-5, with 10 positions matching TRBD2. Germline lookup yields CDR1 SGDLS and CDR2 YYNGEE. V lost 3 bases, J lost 11 bases, and 16 bases stayed unmatched. The CDR3 consists of 16 residues. The CDR3 DNA sequence: TGTGCCAGCAGCGCCCAGCTAGCGGGGGCTAACAATGAGCAGTACTTC. This codes for CASSAQLAGANNEQYF.

The J gene is TRBJ1-6, the V gene TRBV27; possibly TRBD1 for D (6 bases). V was shortened by 3 bases and J by 10 bases, with 10 bases between the two germline ends. CDR1 is MNHEY, CDR2 SMNVEV, per germline (reference sequence). This CDR3 has 13 residues. The CDR3 DNA is TGTGCCAGCAGTTTTCAGGGGTTCTCACCCCTCCACTTT. The encoded protein is CASSFQGFSPLHF.

V is TRBV24-1 and J is TRBJ2-5; 7 nucleotides align to TRBD2. Germline values: CDR1 KGHDR, CDR2 SFDVKD. J lost 3 bases, V lost 4 bases, and 4 bases had no gene match. The CDR3 is 14 residues long. CDR3 DNA sequence: TGTGCCACCAGTGACCTAGCGGCGGAAGAGACCCAGTACTTC. Protein sequence: CATSDLAAEETQYF.

This chain joins TRBV11-3 and TRBJ2-5; D is undetermined. The DNA end is a closer match to TRBJ2-7, so the J assignment may be wrong. In germline, CDR1 is SGHNT, CDR2 YENEEA. CDR3 length: 14 amino acids. The CDR3 protein is CASSLVVTTYEQYF. CDR3 DNA: TGTGCCAGCAGCTTAGTGGTAACTACCTACGAGCAGTACTTC.

Points on this clonotype: One junction end disagrees with the germline gene, perhaps due to a read error. This chain connects TRBV11-2 to TRBJ2-5; 10 nucleotides align to TRBD2. Germline CDR1 SGHAT, CDR2 FQNNGV. The CDR3 is 14 residues long. The CDR3 DNA reads as TGTGCCGGCAGCCAATCTAGCGGGAGAGAGACCCAGTACTTC. This codes for CAGSQSSGRETQYF.

V and J are TRBV7-9 and TRBJ1-2; TRBD1 is a possible D gene (5 bases). Germline V CDR1 and CDR2: SEHNR, FQNEAQ (reference sequence). This CDR3 contains 15 residues. V was trimmed by 2 bases and J by 2 bases, leaving 12 bases between them. The CDR3 sequence is CASSLSPTANYGYTF. CDR3 bases: TGTGCCAGCAGCTTATCCCCGACAGCAAACTATGGCTACACCTTC.

The chain is built from TRBV4-3 and TRBJ2-7, with 8 bases that match TRBD2. Germline V lookup: CDR1 LGHNA, CDR2 YSLEER. The CDR3 is made up of 17 amino acids. Trimming at V came to 0 bases and at J to 0 bases, leaving 7 bases not matched to a gene. DNA of the CDR3: TGCGCCAGCAGCCAAGAGCTCCTGAGCGGGGGCTCCTACGAGCAGTACTTC. This translates into CASSQELLSGGSYEQYF.

This clonotype has a count of ten or more. The chain couples TRBV6-5 to TRBJ1-2, with a weak D call TRBD1 (6 bases). The CDR3 is made up of 13 amino acids. Looked up from germline, CDR1 is MNHEY and CDR2 is SVGAGI. V was pared by 6 bases and J by 2 bases, with 10 bases between. The CDR3 DNA is TGTGCCAGCAGCCGAGGACAGAACTATGGCTACACCTTC. Its protein product is CASSRGQNYGYTF.

This clonotype was observed a few times. This rearrangement joins TRBV24-1 to TRBJ2-1, with 7 bases aligning to TRBD2. In germline, CDR1 is KGHDR, CDR2 SFDVKD. The trim removed 1 base at V and 8 bases at J, leaving 10 bases unmatched. This CDR3 is 16 amino acids long. CDR3 in amino acids: CATSDLNGGGLDEQFF. DNA for the CDR3: TGTGCCACCAGTGATTTAAACGGCGGGGGTCTCGATGAGCAGTTCTTC.

This clonotype has only a few counts. The chain recombines TRBV9 with TRBJ1-1; 8 bases agree with TRBD1. V shed 4 bases, J shed 7 bases, and the junction held 15 bases outside the gene matches. CDR3 size: 16 residues. Germline lookup yields CDR1 SGDLS and CDR2 YYNGEE. CDR3 amino acids: CASSPSPGGLAHEAFF. In DNA, the CDR3 is TGTGCCAGCAGCCCCAGCCCAGGGGGCCTAGCCCATGAAGCTTTCTTT.

This clonotype was observed a handful of times. For the CDR3, the DNA is TGCGCCAGCAGCCAAAGCGCAAGCGGGGGGAAGAGGAATGAGCAGTTCTTC. It yields the protein CASSQSASGGKRNEQFF. The V call is TRBV4-3, the J call TRBJ2-1, with 9 positions matching TRBD2. CDR3 length: 17 residues. The trim removed 2 bases at V and 7 bases at J, leaving 12 bases unmatched. Germline CDR1 is LGHNA and CDR2 is YSLEER.

There are a few counts of this clonotype. The chain employs TRBV6-5 and TRBJ2-7, with a tentative D call TRBD1 (6 bases). The CDR3 is 16 amino acids. Germline V CDR1 and CDR2: MNHEY, SVGAGI. Trimming took 4 bases from V and 3 from J, leaving 19 bases between them. CDR3 protein: CASSSTFLGQNYEQYF. CDR3 nucleotides: TGTGCCAGCAGTTCAACCTTCCTCGGACAGAACTACGAGCAGTACTTC.

This clonotype was recorded a few times. The chain joins TRBV6-5 to TRBJ2-1; 10 bases match TRBD1. The CDR3 loop spans 16 amino acids. Unmatched junction bases numbered 5, after V lost 0 bases and J lost 6 bases. Germline lookup yields CDR1 MNHEY and CDR2 SVGAGI. The CDR3 sequence is CASSYSGTGVGNEQFF. The CDR3 nucleotides read TGTGCCAGCAGTTACTCTGGGACAGGGGTTGGCAATGAGCAGTTCTTC.

This clonotype was observed a handful of times. This sequence joins TRBV3-1 and TRBJ2-7; 10 nucleotides line up with TRBD2. The CDR3 contains 15 residues. The V and J ends lost 6 bases and 1 base, in that order; junction bases with no gene match: 6. Germline-derived CDR1 and CDR2 are LGHDT and YNNKEL (reference sequence). CDR3 sequence: CASRGSGGISYEQYF. Here the CDR3 DNA reads TGTGCCAGCAGGGGTAGCGGGGGGATTTCCTACGAGCAGTACTTC.

This clonotype was counted a few times. CDR3: CASSKEGALREKLFF. In nucleotides, the CDR3 is TGTGCCAGCAGCAAAGAGGGAGCCTTACGGGAAAAACTGTTTTTT. V and J are TRBV21-1 and TRBJ1-4. TRBV21-1 is a pseudogene locus. This CDR3 comprises 15 residues.

The chain links TRBV7-6 to TRBJ2-5, with a possible D match to TRBD2 (5 bases). Germline CDR1 reads SGHVS; CDR2 reads FNYEAQ. This CDR3 comprises 18 residues. V dropped 5 bases and J dropped 5 bases, with 27 bases sitting between them. The DNA of the CDR3 is TGTGCCAGCAGCGCTAGATTATCCCCGAGAGGGCCCAGGGAGACCCAGTACTTC. Translated: CASSARLSPRGPRETQYF.

There are a few counts of this clonotype. This chain joins TRBV5-1 and TRBJ2-1, with 11 nucleotides matching TRBD2. The CDR3 is 16 residues long. V gave up 0 bases and J gave up 8 bases; unmatched junction bases: 7. Germline lookup yields CDR1 SGHRS and CDR2 YFSETQ. CDR3 region: CASSLALTSGVYEQFF. The CDR3, as DNA: TGCGCCAGCAGCTTGGCCTTGACTAGCGGGGTCTATGAGCAGTTCTTC.

Turning to this clonotype: The junction does not match germline at one end; this may be a read error. This sequence joins TRBV7-2 and TRBJ2-7, with 7 nucleotides matching TRBD1. The CDR3 runs to 15 residues. CDR1 and CDR2 from the germline V gene are SGHTA and FQGNSA. CDR3 sequence (DNA): TGTGCCAGTAGCTTATTCCGCCCAGGGGGCTACGAGCAGTACTTC. This translates into CASSLFRPGGYEQYF.

This chain connects TRBV7-2 to TRBJ1-2, with TRBD1 matching 7 bases. The V gene end was trimmed by 0 bases and the J gene end by 7 bases; junction bases not matched to a gene: 11. CDR1 SGHTA and CDR2 FQGNSA come from the germline V gene. The CDR3 length is 16 residues. The CDR3 region has the DNA TGTGCCAGCAGCTTAGCGACAGGGACTGGCTTAGGTGGCTACACCTTC. Translating gives CASSLATGTGLGGYTF.

This clonotype was picked up a small number of times. The chain links TRBV7-2 to TRBJ2-7, with D possibly matching TRBD2 (5 bases). The V and J ends lost 5 bases and 3 bases respectively, with 14 bases between them. Per germline, CDR1 SGHTA and CDR2 FQGNSA. CDR3 length equals 14 residues. CDR3 loop: CASSLESGNYEQYF. DNA of the CDR3: TGTGCCAGCAGCCTTGAGTCCGGGAACTACGAGCAGTACTTC.